The clone carrying this T cell receptor (beta chain) was seen only a few times. This sample was included in a study of cytomegalovirus exposure and HLA in healthy donors. Both 60 Vbeta primers and 13 Jbeta primers went into the PCR. Data came from immunoSEQ multiplex PCR; TCRdb stores just in-frame clones and leaves some out. Of about 160,000 clones listed, nearly 80% were seen once; the top ten hold under 4%. The V segment lost 1 base and the J segment 4 bases; nucleotides outside the gene matches: 6. The germline gives CDR1 MGHRA, CDR2 YSYEKL. This CDR3 contains 15 residues. The sequence came from a woman aged 35 to 49 in good health and CMV-seronegative. The chain uses TRBV4-1 and TRBJ1-2, with TRBD1 matching 7 bases. The sequencing input was PBMCs. The CDR3 sequence is CASSQGTGQGYGYTF. The CDR3 bases are TGCGCCAGCAGCCAAGGGACAGGCCAGGGCTATGGCTACACCTTC.